This TCR beta chain is from a study of blood T cell repertoires in COVID-19. Study-level background: PBMCs, B-cell-depleted T cells, or T cells provided the cDNA or gDNA that made up the material.

V lost 3 bases, J lost 1 base, and 10 bases lay in between. The CDR3 is 15 residues long. In germline, CDR1 is KGHDR, CDR2 SFDVKD. Authors' analysis steps: Estimation of nucleated cell counts relied on the amplification of reference gene primers. Profiling relied on immunoSEQ multiplex PCR, and the TCRdb table lists in-frame clones only, not all of them. The V and J calls and the clone size are those of that table, but D and trimming were determined from the DNA. The data hold approximately 220,000 clones, with just over 85% observed a single time. Participants came from some 26 US areas, aged roughly 18 to 89 years.

The sequenced sample consisted of PBMCs or T cells enriched from blood (not recorded which). The chain has TRBV24-1 and TRBJ2-3; tentative D call: TRBD1 (6 bases). The TCR was taken from a woman between 40 and 50 years old with acute COVID-19. CDR3: CATSDPGHRTDTQYF. The CDR3 DNA sequence: TGTGCCACCAGTGATCCGGGACACCGCACAGATACGCAGTATTTT.